The 20 T cell receptor beta chains reported below all come from one sample, sequenced in a study of blood T cell repertoires in COVID-19. Assay: immunoSEQ multiplex PCR; the TCRdb copy retains only in-frame clones and omits some. The sample shows 250,000 to 300,000 clones, around 87% of them seen only once. The material sequenced was peripheral blood. These receptors were collected from a woman between 50 and 59 years old who had recovered from COVID-19.

The chain has TRBV11-3 and TRBJ2-1; 12 bases map to TRBD2. The V and J ends lost 5 bases and 8 bases, in that order; junction bases with no gene match: 4. This CDR3 is built from 14 residues. From germline, CDR1 is SGHNT and CDR2 YENEEA. The DNA of the CDR3 is TGTGCCAGCAGCCCACGACTAGCGGGAGATGAGCAGTTCTTC. Residues: CASSPRLAGDEQFF.

The J gene is TRBJ1-5, the V gene TRBV19; D is unresolved. There are 16 residues in the CDR3. The germline V gene has CDR1 LNHDA and CDR2 SQIVND (reference sequence). V was cut by 2 bases and J by 0 bases, with 11 bases left in between. The CDR3 loop reads CASSIQSQISNQPQHF. In nucleotides, the CDR3 is TGTGCCAGTAGTATACAGTCACAGATTAGCAATCAGCCCCAGCATTTT.

The chain joins TRBV6-2 or TRBV6-3 to TRBJ1-1; the D is unclear. The CDR3 has 15 amino acids. V dropped 0 bases and J dropped 4 bases, with 12 bases sitting between them. From germline, CDR1 is MNHEY and CDR2 SVGEGT. The CDR3, as DNA: TGTGCCAGCAGTTACTCGAGGAGCCCCGGCACTGAAGCTTTCTTT. This gives the protein CASSYSRSPGTEAFF.

The chain is built from TRBV29-1 and TRBJ2-1; 7 positions agree with TRBD2. V lost 4 bases to trimming and J lost 7 bases; unmatched junction nucleotides: 10. The CDR3 runs 14 residues. Germline lookup yields CDR1 SQVTM and CDR2 ANQGSEA. DNA of the CDR3: TGCAGCGTTGCCTTAGGAGCGGGAAAAAATGAGCAGTTCTTC. Translation gives CSVALGAGKNEQFF.

V is TRBV10-3 and J is TRBJ2-7; 8 positions match TRBD1. The CDR3 has 13 residues. In germline, CDR1 is ENHRY, CDR2 SYGVKD. J was trimmed by 3 bases and V by 6 bases; bases with no gene match: 4. In DNA, the CDR3 is TGTGCCATCAGGACAGGGGAACTCTACGAGCAGTACTTC. Translating it yields CAIRTGELYEQYF.

J is TRBJ1-5 and V is TRBV11-2; perhaps TRBD1 as D (5 bases). This CDR3 has 12 residues. The V end was cut by 6 bases, the J end by 10 bases, with 13 bases between. Germline V gene sequence: CDR1 SGHAT, CDR2 FQNNGV. DNA of the CDR3: TGTGCCAGCAGTCATTTTCAGGGACCCCAGCATTTT. This codes for CASSHFQGPQHF.

The chain employs TRBV18 and TRBJ2-1, with 14 bases identical to TRBD2. Per the germline V gene, CDR1 is KGHSH and CDR2 is LQKENI. This CDR3 contains 18 residues. With 5 bases clipped from V and 0 bases from J, the junction kept 6 bases outside the gene matches. As DNA, the CDR3 is TGTGCCAGCTCAGCGGGACTAGCGGGGGAGCCCTCCTACAATGAGCAGTTCTTC. Translated: CASSAGLAGEPSYNEQFF.

The chain couples TRBV7-9 to TRBJ2-2; D might be TRBD1 (5 bases). Germline-derived CDR1 and CDR2 are SEHNR and FQNEAQ (reference sequence). This CDR3 has 15 amino acids. V lost 5 bases and J lost 4, with 14 bases in between. The CDR3 region is CASSPDIRATGELFF. The CDR3 DNA follows: TGTGCCAGCAGCCCGGACATACGGGCCACCGGGGAGCTGTTTTTT.

The genes are TRBV7-6 and TRBJ2-5; TRBD2 is a possible D gene (7 bases). The V gene's germline CDR1 is SGHVS and CDR2 FNYEAQ. The CDR3 totals 15 residues. Trimming shortened V by 5 bases and J by 5 bases, and 18 bases separated the two germline ends. The CDR3 loop is CASSLGGGKRETQYF. DNA of the CDR3: TGTGCCAGCAGCCTGGGGGGGGGCAAACGGGAGACCCAGTACTTC.

This clone has a count of ten or more. V usage is TRBV27 and J usage is TRBJ1-1; unclear D gene. Germline V gives CDR1 MNHEY, CDR2 SMNVEV (reference sequence). The CDR3 totals 14 residues. V was trimmed by 1 base and J by 3 bases, leaving 9 bases between them. CDR3 loop: CASSLFSRDTEAFF. The CDR3 nucleotides read TGTGCCAGCAGTTTATTCTCTCGGGACACTGAAGCTTTCTTT.

The V gene is TRBV28, the J gene TRBJ2-7; 8 bases fit TRBD1. The CDR3 contains 17 residues. The V gene end was trimmed by 4 bases and the J gene end by 5 bases; junction bases not matched to a gene: 16. Germline assignment: CDR1 MDHEN and CDR2 SYDVKM. The chain's CDR3 is CASSSPSGGGISNEQYF. The CDR3 bases are TGTGCCAGCAGTTCCCCCTCAGGGGGCGGGATCTCTAACGAGCAGTACTTC.

This clone was observed once. V is TRBV5-1 and J is TRBJ1-2, with D unresolved. Trimming left V 2 bases short and J 8 bases short, with 13 bases between. The CDR3 length is 13 residues. CDR1 is SGHRS, CDR2 YFSETQ, per germline. In nucleotides, the CDR3 is TGCGCCAGCAGCTTCACACTAAATGGGGGCTACACCTTC. The encoded protein is CASSFTLNGGYTF.

V is TRBV6-6 and J is TRBJ1-3, with 9 bases matching TRBD1. CDR1 MNHNY and CDR2 SVGAGI come from the germline V gene (reference sequence). The length of the CDR3 is 15 residues. Germline trimming cut 2 bases from V and 8 bases from J; bases unmatched to any gene: 7. CDR3 residues: CASSYGTGRVDTIYF. The DNA for the CDR3 is TGTGCCAGCAGTTACGGGACAGGGCGTGTGGACACCATATATTTT.

The V and J genes are TRBV7-3 and TRBJ1-2, with D hard to call. Trimming shortened V by 5 bases and J by 0 bases, and 10 bases separated the two germline ends. Germline-derived CDR1 and CDR2 are SGHTA and FQGTGA. This CDR3 spans 14 amino acids. CDR3 in DNA: TGTGCCAGCAGCCCCGAGGGAGCTAACTATGGCTACACCTTC. This codes for CASSPEGANYGYTF.

This clone was detected once. V and J are TRBV3-1 (or the pseudogene TRBV3-2) and TRBJ1-1; possibly TRBD1 for D (5 bases). This CDR3 spans 12 amino acids. From germline, CDR1 is LGHDT and CDR2 YNNKEL (reference sequence). V was trimmed by 2 bases and J by 5 bases, leaving 6 bases between them. CDR3: CASSQQGTEAFF. The CDR3 nucleotides are TGTGCCAGCAGCCAACAGGGAACTGAAGCTTTCTTT.

This chain uses TRBV4-2 with TRBJ2-3; 10 nucleotides agree with TRBD1. Germline values: CDR1 LGHNA, CDR2 YNFKEQ. The V gene end was trimmed by 0 bases and the J gene end by 4 bases; junction bases not matched to a gene: 4. This CDR3 region has 16 residues. The CDR3 DNA is TGTGCCAGCAGCCAAGACAAAGGACAGGGGGCAGATACGCAGTATTTT. Translated, it gives CASSQDKGQGADTQYF.

The V gene is TRBV7-2, the J gene TRBJ1-1; TRBD1 might be the D (6 bases). The V end was cut by 0 bases, the J end by 1 base, with 18 bases between. The CDR3 consists of 18 residues. Germline values: CDR1 SGHTA, CDR2 FQGNSA. The CDR3 sequence: CASSLASLAGASNTEAFF. The CDR3, as DNA: TGTGCCAGCAGCTTAGCGTCGTTGGCAGGGGCCTCGAACACTGAAGCTTTCTTT.

J is TRBJ2-7 and V is TRBV5-5; tentative D call: TRBD2 (6 bases). This CDR3 is built from 15 residues. Looked up from germline, CDR1 is SGHKS and CDR2 is YYEKEE (reference sequence). The ends were cut back, 3 bases at V and 2 bases at J, with 15 bases in the middle. The CDR3: CASSYQGLVAYEQYF. CDR3 DNA: TGTGCCAGCAGCTATCAGGGACTTGTGGCCTACGAGCAGTACTTC.

The gene calls are TRBV30 and TRBJ2-7, with no clear D. CDR1 GTSNPN and CDR2 SVGIG come from the germline V gene (reference sequence). Trimming shortened V by 1 base and J by 3 bases, and 7 bases separated the two germline ends. There are 12 residues in the CDR3. CDR3 sequence reads: CAWSGGSYEQYF. In nucleotides, the CDR3 is TGTGCCTGGAGTGGTGGCAGCTACGAGCAGTACTTC.

V and J are TRBV7-9 and TRBJ2-3, with 7 bases fitting TRBD2. The CDR3 spans 16 residues. The trim removed 3 bases at V and 3 bases at J, leaving 9 bases unmatched. Germline CDR1 SEHNR, CDR2 FQNEAQ (reference sequence). For the CDR3, the DNA is TGTGCCAGCAGCTTCGAACGGGGGGTGAGGACAGATACGCAGTATTTT. Translating gives CASSFERGVRTDTQYF.